These 22 T cell receptor beta chains were sequenced from one sample in a study of tumor-infiltrating lymphocytes in localized non-small cell lung cancer. TCRdb keeps only in-frame clones here, not all; method: immunoSEQ multiplex PCR. The sample holds 12,000 or so clones, roughly 79% seen once. The sample comprised lung tumor tissue. Receptor source: a human donor with non-small cell lung cancer.

V usage is TRBV5-1 and J usage is TRBJ1-4; D unclear. V was clipped by 0 bases and J by 0 bases, with 15 bases between them. Germline V lookup: CDR1 SGHRS, CDR2 YFSETQ. The CDR3 covers 18 residues. The chain's CDR3 is CASSLATISGATNEKLFF. The CDR3 nucleotides are TGCGCCAGCAGCTTGGCCACTATATCGGGAGCAACTAATGAAAAACTGTTTTTT.

This clone turned up a few times. The same CDR3 is also encoded by other DNA sequences in this sample. V usage is TRBV14 and J usage is TRBJ2-5; D remains ambiguous. The CDR3 covers 13 residues. The V and J ends lost 1 base and 1 base respectively, with 4 bases between them. CDR1 is SGHDN, CDR2 FVKESK, per germline. The CDR3 DNA follows: TGTGCCAGCAGCCAAGCCCCCCAAGAGACCCAGTACTTC. It encodes CASSQAPQETQYF.

The V and J genes are TRBV14 and TRBJ2-7; D is perhaps TRBD1 (6 bases). V dropped 3 bases and J dropped 4 bases, with 13 bases sitting between them. There are 14 residues in the CDR3. Per germline, CDR1 SGHDN and CDR2 FVKESK. The CDR3 sequence: CASSHYRDGYEQYF. CDR3 coding DNA: TGTGCCAGCAGCCACTACAGGGACGGTTACGAGCAGTACTTC.

CDR3 protein: CASSFEGVTEAFF. The CDR3, as DNA: TGCGCCAGCAGCTTTGAGGGGGTGACTGAAGCTTTCTTT. The chain carries TRBV5-1 and TRBJ1-1; tentatively, D is TRBD1 (6 bases). Germline values: CDR1 SGHRS, CDR2 YFSETQ. The CDR3 runs to 13 residues. The V end lost 2 bases, the J end lost 5 bases, and 10 bases lay between the germline ends.

The V gene is TRBV5-1, the J gene TRBJ1-4; a possible D gene is TRBD1 (5 bases). The CDR3 extends over 14 amino acids. The V end lost 4 bases, the J end lost 4 bases, and 11 bases lay between the germline ends. Germline CDR1 reads SGHRS; CDR2 reads YFSETQ. DNA of the CDR3: TGCGCCAGCAGCCGGGACGGAGATAATGAAAAACTGTTTTTT. Residues: CASSRDGDNEKLFF.

This rearrangement joins TRBV28 to TRBJ2-1, with D maybe TRBD2 (5 bases). V lost 8 bases and J 15 bases, leaving 17 bases between the germline ends. Germline lookup yields CDR1 MDHEN and CDR2 SYDVKM. CDR3 length: 11 amino acids. DNA of the CDR3: TGTGCCAGCTCGTCTTATCAGCGGCGGTTCTTC. It specifies CASSSYQRRFF. Full variable domain (outside the CDR3, taken from reference TRBV28 and TRBJ2-1): DVKVTQSSRYLVKRTGEKVFLECVQDMDHENMFWYRQDPGLGLRLIYFSYDVKMKEKGDIPEGYSVSREKKERFSLILESASTNQTSMYLCASSSYQRRFFGPGTRLTVL.

V is TRBV4-1 and J is TRBJ2-1, with D perhaps given as TRBD1 or TRBD2 (6 bases each). Trimming left V 6 bases short and J 7 bases short, with 16 bases between. The CDR3 is made up of 14 amino acids. CDR1 is MGHRA and CDR2 is YSYEKL in the germline V gene. In nucleotides, the CDR3 is TGCGCCAGCAGGAAGGGGGGAGTTGCAAATGAGCAGTTCTTC. Translated: CASRKGGVANEQFF.

The genes are TRBV5-1 and TRBJ2-3; the match to TRBD2 covers 10 bases. This CDR3 spans 17 amino acids. Germline V gives CDR1 SGHRS, CDR2 YFSETQ. Losses at the gene ends were 0 bases for V and 2 bases for J; bases not matched to a gene: 6. In DNA form, the CDR3 reads TGCGCCAGCAGCTTGGAGGGGACTAGCGTCATCACAGATACGCAGTATTTT. Translated, it gives CASSLEGTSVITDTQYF.

V gene TRBV6-5 combines with J gene TRBJ1-1, with 7 bases identical to TRBD1. Per germline, CDR1 MNHEY and CDR2 SVGAGI. CDR3 length: 14 amino acids. The J segment lost 0 bases and the V segment lost 6 bases, leaving 4 bases of the junction unmatched. CDR3: CASSSTGMNTEAFF. The CDR3 bases are TGTGCCAGCAGCTCGACAGGGATGAACACTGAAGCTTTCTTT.

CDR3 region: CASSVSGTGNSYEQYF. CDR3 in DNA: TGTGCCAGCAGCGTTTCCGGGACAGGTAACTCCTACGAGCAGTACTTC. This sequence joins TRBV9 and TRBJ2-7; 8 nucleotides align to TRBD1. Germline CDR1 and CDR2: SGDLS and YYNGEE. The ends lost 2 bases at V and 0 bases at J; junction bases unmatched: 7. The CDR3 runs to 16 residues.

The chain carries TRBV6-1 and TRBJ1-1; D is undetermined. V shed 7 bases and J shed 6 bases, with 9 bases lying between them. Germline V lookup: CDR1 MNHNS, CDR2 SASEGT. CDR3 size: 11 residues. This chain's CDR3 is CASTTVAEAFF. In DNA, the CDR3 is TGTGCCAGCACAACCGTCGCTGAAGCTTTCTTT.

This rearrangement joins TRBV14 to TRBJ2-6; TRBD1 matches 7 bases. CDR3 size: 16 residues. Trimming cost V 2 bases and J 2 bases; bases outside gene matches: 3. Germline-derived CDR1 and CDR2 are SGHDN and FVKESK. The CDR3 loop is CASSQSRGTGANVLTF. DNA of the CDR3: TGTGCCAGCAGCCAAAGCAGGGGGACTGGGGCCAACGTCCTGACTTTC.

CDR3 residues: CATTPRGDNTGELFF. In nucleotides, the CDR3 is TGTGCCACCACCCCGCGGGGGGATAACACCGGGGAGCTGTTTTTT. The V gene is TRBV10-3, the J gene TRBJ2-2, with 8 bases that match TRBD2. V shed 10 bases and J 2 bases; nucleotides not matched to a gene: 9. The CDR3 is 15 residues long. CDR1 is ENHRY, CDR2 SYGVKD, per germline.

This clone has more than one count but fewer than ten. V gene TRBV7-9 combines with J gene TRBJ1-3; D is undetermined. Germline V lookup: CDR1 SEHNR, CDR2 FQNEAQ (reference sequence). The CDR3 sequence is 15 residues long. Trimming pared 6 bases from V and 0 bases from J, leaving 12 bases between. Written as DNA, the CDR3 is TGTGCCAGCAGTCTGGCAGTCTACTCTGGAAACACCATATATTTT. Its protein is CASSLAVYSGNTIYF.

This clone was picked up a small number of times. V usage is TRBV11-1 and J usage is TRBJ1-1; D not certain. The CDR3 loop spans 15 amino acids. Germline values: CDR1 SGHAT, CDR2 FQDESV (reference sequence). The V end was cut by 5 bases, the J end by 1 base, with 14 bases between. The CDR3 nucleotides read TGTGCCAGCAGCCAAAACGGGGTCACGAACACTGAAGCTTTCTTT. This gives the protein CASSQNGVTNTEAFF.

The gene calls are TRBV5-4 and TRBJ2-2; D is possibly TRBD1 (5 bases). CDR3 length equals 13 residues. The germline CDR1 and CDR2 sequences are SGHNT and YYREEE (reference sequence). V lost 4 bases, J lost 1 base, and 5 bases lay in between. For the CDR3, the DNA is TGTGCCAGCAGCGGACAGAACACCGGGGAGCTGTTTTTT. This sequence encodes CASSGQNTGELFF.

This chain joins TRBV6-5 and TRBJ1-1, with D unresolved. CDR1 and CDR2 from the germline V gene are MNHEY and SVGAGI. Trimming left V 10 bases short and J 3 bases short, with 15 bases between. The CDR3 loop spans 13 amino acids. The CDR3 bases are TGTGCCACCTTTGACACCTATCACACTGAAGCTTTCTTT. It yields the protein CATFDTYHTEAFF.

V usage is TRBV7-9 and J usage is TRBJ2-3; 9 bases map to TRBD2. Trimming at V came to 3 bases and at J to 2 bases, leaving 3 bases not matched to a gene. Per the germline V gene, CDR1 is SEHNR and CDR2 is FQNEAQ (reference sequence). CDR3 length equals 15 residues. The CDR3 protein is CASSFSGSPTDTQYF. CDR3 coding DNA: TGTGCCAGCAGCTTTAGCGGGAGCCCCACAGATACGCAGTATTTT.

As DNA, the CDR3 is TGTGCCAGCAGCCCCCGGGGCGTAAATCAGCCCCAGCATTTT. Residues: CASSPRGVNQPQHF. The chain couples TRBV6-5 to TRBJ1-5, with D possibly being TRBD1 (5 bases). With 6 bases removed from V and 4 bases from J, the gap between germline ends came to 13 bases. CDR1 and CDR2 (germline): MNHEY, SVGAGI. The length of the CDR3 is 14 residues.

This chain links TRBV19 with TRBJ2-5; no reliable D call. TRBJ2-7 matches the DNA end more closely, so the J call is doubtful. This CDR3 spans 13 amino acids. Germline values: CDR1 LNHDA, CDR2 SQIVND (reference sequence). The CDR3 is CASSFSASYEQYF. Written as DNA, the CDR3 is TGTGCCAGTAGTTTCAGCGCTTCCTACGAGCAGTACTTC.

J is TRBJ2-7 and V is TRBV5-1; 9 bases map to TRBD2. The CDR3 loop spans 15 amino acids. The V segment lost 2 bases and the J segment 0 bases; nucleotides outside the gene matches: 3. Germline V gene sequence: CDR1 SGHRS, CDR2 YFSETQ. CDR3 protein: CASSFLAGVSYEQYF. The CDR3 DNA sequence: TGCGCCAGCAGCTTCTTAGCGGGAGTCTCCTACGAGCAGTACTTC.

This clone occurred a few times. V usage is TRBV2 and J usage is TRBJ1-1; D is perhaps TRBD1 (6 bases). CDR1 is SNHLY and CDR2 is FYNNEI in the germline V gene. With 3 bases removed from V and 2 bases from J, the gap between germline ends came to 10 bases. This CDR3 spans 14 amino acids. Here the CDR3 reads CASSEGAPNTEAFF. CDR3 nucleotide sequence: TGTGCCAGCAGTGAGGGGGCACCTAACACTGAAGCTTTCTTT. Using reference TRBV2 and TRBJ1-1 for the parts outside the CDR3, the full variable domain is EPEVTQTPSHQVTQMGQEVILRCVPISNHLYFYWYRQILGQKVEFLVSFYNNEISEKSEIFDDQFSVERPDGSNFTLKIRSTKLEDSAMYFCASSEGAPNTEAFFGQGTRLTVV.